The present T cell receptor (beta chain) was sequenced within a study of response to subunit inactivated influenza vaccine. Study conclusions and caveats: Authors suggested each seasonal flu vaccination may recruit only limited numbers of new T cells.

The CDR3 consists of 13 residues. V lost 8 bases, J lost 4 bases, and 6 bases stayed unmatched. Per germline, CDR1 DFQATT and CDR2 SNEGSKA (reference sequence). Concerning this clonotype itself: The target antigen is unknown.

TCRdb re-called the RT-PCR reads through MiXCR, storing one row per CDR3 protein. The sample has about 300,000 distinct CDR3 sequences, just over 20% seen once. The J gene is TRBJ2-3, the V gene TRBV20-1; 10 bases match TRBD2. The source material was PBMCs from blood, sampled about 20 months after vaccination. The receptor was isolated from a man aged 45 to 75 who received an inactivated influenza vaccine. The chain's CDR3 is CSPKREGADTQYF. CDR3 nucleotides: TGCAGTCCAAAGCGGGAGGGGGCAGATACGCAGTATTTT.